What follows is one T cell receptor beta chain and its context. Its antigen is not known. The same CDR3 also results from other DNA sequences found in this sample. This sample is part of a study of graft-versus-host responses after intestinal transplantation. Study summary: Anti-thymocyte globulin induction was given to all recipients, followed by tacrolimus and steroids for roughly 3 years.

The repertoire was sequenced with immunoSEQ multiplex PCR; TCRdb's copy has only in-frame clones and lacks some. The sample consists of tens of thousands of clones, 90% of them appearing once. Overall study results and limits: GvH clones turned up in recipient marrow; some had shown up first in ileum or blood. Individuals who had graft-donor T cell macrochimerism had allografts that showed high graft-versus-host to host-versus-graft clonal ratios.

There are 14 residues in the CDR3. The ends were cut back, 0 bases at V and 4 bases at J, with 9 bases in the middle. From germline, CDR1 is MNHEY and CDR2 SVGAGI. The source was unstimulated CD4+ T cells sorted from spleen or lymph node cells, collected before intestinal transplant. The genes are TRBV6-5 and TRBJ1-2; D possibly corresponds to TRBD1 (6 bases). The sequence derives from a human donor who received an intestinal transplant. The CDR3 DNA is TGTGCCAGCAGTTACTCGGGGGGGCTCTATGGCTACACCTTC. Its protein product is CASSYSGGLYGYTF.